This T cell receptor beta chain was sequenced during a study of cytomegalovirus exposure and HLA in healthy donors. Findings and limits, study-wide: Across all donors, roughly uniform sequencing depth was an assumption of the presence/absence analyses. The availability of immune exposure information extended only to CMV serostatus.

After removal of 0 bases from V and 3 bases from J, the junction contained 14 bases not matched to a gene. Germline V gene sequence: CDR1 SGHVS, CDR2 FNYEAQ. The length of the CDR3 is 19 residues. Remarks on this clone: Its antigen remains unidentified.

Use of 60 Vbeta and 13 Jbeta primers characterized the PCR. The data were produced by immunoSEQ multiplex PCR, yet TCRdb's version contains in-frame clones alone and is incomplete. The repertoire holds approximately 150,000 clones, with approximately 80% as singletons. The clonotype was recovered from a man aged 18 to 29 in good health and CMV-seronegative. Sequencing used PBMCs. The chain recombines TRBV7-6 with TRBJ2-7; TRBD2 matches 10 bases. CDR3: CASSLAQASGSIGGYEQYF. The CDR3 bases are TGTGCCAGCAGCTTAGCGCAGGCTAGCGGGAGCATAGGGGGCTACGAGCAGTACTTC.